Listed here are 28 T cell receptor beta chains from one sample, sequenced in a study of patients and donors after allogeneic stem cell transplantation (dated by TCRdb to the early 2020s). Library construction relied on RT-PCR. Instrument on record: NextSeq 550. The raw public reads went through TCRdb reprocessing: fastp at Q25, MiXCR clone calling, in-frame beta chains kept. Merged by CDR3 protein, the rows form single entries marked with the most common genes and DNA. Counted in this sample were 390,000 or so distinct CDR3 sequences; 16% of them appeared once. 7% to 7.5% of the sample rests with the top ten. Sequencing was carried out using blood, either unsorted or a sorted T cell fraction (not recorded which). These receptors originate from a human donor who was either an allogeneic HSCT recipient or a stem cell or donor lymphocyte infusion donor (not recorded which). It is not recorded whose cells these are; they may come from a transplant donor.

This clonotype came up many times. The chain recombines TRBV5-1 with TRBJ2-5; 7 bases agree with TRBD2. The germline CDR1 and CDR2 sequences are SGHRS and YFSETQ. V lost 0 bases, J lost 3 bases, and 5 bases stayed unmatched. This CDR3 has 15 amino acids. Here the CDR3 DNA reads TGCGCCAGCAGCTTGGTGTCGGGGACTAAAGAGACCCAGTACTTC. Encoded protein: CASSLVSGTKETQYF.

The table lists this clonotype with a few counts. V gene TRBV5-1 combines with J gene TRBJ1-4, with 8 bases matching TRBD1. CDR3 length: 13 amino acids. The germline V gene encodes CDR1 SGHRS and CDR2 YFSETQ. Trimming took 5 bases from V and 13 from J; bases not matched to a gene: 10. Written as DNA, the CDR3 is TGCGCCAGCAGGATGGGACAGGAGAGAGGACTGTTTTTT. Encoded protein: CASRMGQERGLFF.

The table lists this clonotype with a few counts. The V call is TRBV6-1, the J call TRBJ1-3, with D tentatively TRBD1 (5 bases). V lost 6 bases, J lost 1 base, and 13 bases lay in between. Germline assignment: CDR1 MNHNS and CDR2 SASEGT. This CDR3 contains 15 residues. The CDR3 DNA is TGTGCCAGCAGACTACTCGGGGGGTCTGGAAACACCATATATTTT. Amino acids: CASRLLGGSGNTIYF.

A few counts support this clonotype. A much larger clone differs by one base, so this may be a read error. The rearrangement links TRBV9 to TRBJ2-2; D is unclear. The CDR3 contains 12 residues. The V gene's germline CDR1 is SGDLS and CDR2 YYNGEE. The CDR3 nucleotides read TGTGCCAGCAGCCCGAACGCCGGGGAGCTGTTTTTT. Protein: CASSPNAGELFF.

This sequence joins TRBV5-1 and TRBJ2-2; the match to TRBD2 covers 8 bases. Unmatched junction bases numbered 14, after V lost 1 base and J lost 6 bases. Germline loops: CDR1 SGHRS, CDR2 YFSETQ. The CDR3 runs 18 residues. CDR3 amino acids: CASSLISGGARVAGELFF. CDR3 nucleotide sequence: TGCGCCAGCAGCTTGATCAGCGGGGGTGCGAGGGTGGCCGGGGAGCTGTTTTTT.

This CDR3 is CASSFLGFADEQYF. Here the CDR3 DNA reads TGTGCCAGCAGTTTTTTAGGTTTTGCAGACGAGCAGTACTTC. This chain connects TRBV12-3 or TRBV12-4 to TRBJ2-7; D gene ambiguous. Trimming shortened V by 3 bases and J by 5 bases, and 14 bases separated the two germline ends. CDR3 length: 14 residues.

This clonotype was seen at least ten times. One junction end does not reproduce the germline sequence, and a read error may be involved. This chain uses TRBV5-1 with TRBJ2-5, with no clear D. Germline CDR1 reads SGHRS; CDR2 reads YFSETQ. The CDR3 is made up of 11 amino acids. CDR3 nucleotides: TGTGCCAGCAGCTTAGAAGAGACCCAGTACTTC. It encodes CASSLEETQYF.

This CDR3 reads CASSLSGYREQFF. The CDR3 nucleotides are TGTGCCAGCAGCTTAAGTGGCTATCGCGAGCAGTTCTTC. This chain links TRBV7-3 with TRBJ2-1; D remains unclear. CDR1 is SGHTA, CDR2 FQGTGA, per germline. V lost 1 base and J 10 bases, leaving 11 bases between the germline ends. The CDR3 is made up of 13 amino acids. Full variable domain (missing parts from reference TRBV7-3 and TRBJ2-1): GAGVSQTPSNKVTEKGKYVELRCDPISGHTALYWYRQSLGQGPEFLIYFQGTGAADDSGLPNDRFFAVRPEGSVSTLKIQRTERGDSAVYLCASSLSGYREQFFGPGTRLTVL.

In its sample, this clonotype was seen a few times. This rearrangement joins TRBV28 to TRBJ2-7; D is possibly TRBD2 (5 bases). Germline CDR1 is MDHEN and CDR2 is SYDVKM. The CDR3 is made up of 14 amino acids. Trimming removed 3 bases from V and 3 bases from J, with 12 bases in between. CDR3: CASSLEAGFYEQYF. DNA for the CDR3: TGTGCCAGCAGTTTGGAGGCCGGATTCTACGAGCAGTACTTC.

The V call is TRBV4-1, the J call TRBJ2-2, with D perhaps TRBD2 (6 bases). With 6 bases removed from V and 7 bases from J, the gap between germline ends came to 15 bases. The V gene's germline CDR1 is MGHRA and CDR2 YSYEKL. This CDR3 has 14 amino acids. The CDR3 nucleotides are TGCGCCAGCAGTTACCGACTAGTCGGCGGGGAGCTGTTTTTT. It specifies CASSYRLVGGELFF.

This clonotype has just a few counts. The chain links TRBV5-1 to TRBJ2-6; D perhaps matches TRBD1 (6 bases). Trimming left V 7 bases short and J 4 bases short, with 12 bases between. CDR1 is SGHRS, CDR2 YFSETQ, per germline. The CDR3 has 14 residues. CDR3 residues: CASRTGTGANVLTF. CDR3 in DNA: TGCGCCAGCCGAACAGGGACCGGGGCCAACGTCCTGACTTTC. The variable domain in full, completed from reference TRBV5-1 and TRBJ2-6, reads KAGVTQTPRYLIKTRGQQVTLSCSPISGHRSVSWYQQTPGQGLQFLFEYFSETQRNKGNFPGRFSGRQFSNSRSEMNVSTLELGDSALYLCASRTGTGANVLTFGAGSRLTVL.

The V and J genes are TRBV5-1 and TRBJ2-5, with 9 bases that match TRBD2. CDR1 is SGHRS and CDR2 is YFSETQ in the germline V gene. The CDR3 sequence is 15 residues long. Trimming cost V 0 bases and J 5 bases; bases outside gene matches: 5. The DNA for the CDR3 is TGCGCCAGCAGCTTGGAAAGCGCGGGAGGGGAGACCCAGTACTTC. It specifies CASSLESAGGETQYF.

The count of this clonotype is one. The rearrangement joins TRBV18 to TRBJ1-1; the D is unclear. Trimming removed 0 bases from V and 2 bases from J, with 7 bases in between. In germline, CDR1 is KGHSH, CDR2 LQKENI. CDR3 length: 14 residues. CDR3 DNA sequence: TGTGCCAGCTCACCACCGGTATCCAACACTGAAGCTTTCTTT. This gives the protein CASSPPVSNTEAFF.

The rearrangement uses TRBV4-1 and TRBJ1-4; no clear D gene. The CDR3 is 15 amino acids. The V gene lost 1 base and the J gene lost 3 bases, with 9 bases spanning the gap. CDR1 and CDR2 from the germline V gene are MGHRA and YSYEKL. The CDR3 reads CASSQAAASNEKLFF. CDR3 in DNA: TGCGCCAGCAGCCAAGCAGCAGCATCTAATGAAAAACTGTTTTTT.

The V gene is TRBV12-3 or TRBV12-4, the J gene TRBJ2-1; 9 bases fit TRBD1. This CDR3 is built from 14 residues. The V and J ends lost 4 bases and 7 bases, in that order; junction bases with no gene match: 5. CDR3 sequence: CASSWRTGVNEQFF. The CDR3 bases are TGTGCCAGCAGTTGGAGGACAGGGGTAAATGAGCAGTTCTTC.

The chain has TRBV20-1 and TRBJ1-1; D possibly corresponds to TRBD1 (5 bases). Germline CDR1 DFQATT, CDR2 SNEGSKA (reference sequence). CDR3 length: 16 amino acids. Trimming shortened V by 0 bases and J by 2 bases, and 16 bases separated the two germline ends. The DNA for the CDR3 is TGCAGTGCTAGAGATGCCCAGCGAGGGGAAAACACTGAAGCTTTCTTT. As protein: CSARDAQRGENTEAFF.

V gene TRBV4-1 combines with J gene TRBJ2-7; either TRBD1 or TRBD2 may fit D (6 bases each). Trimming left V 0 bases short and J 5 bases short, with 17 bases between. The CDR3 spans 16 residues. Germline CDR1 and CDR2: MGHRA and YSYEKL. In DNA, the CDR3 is TGCGCCAGCAGCCAAGATAGGGGGGCCGCTTGGGACGAGCAGTACTTC. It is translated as CASSQDRGAAWDEQYF.

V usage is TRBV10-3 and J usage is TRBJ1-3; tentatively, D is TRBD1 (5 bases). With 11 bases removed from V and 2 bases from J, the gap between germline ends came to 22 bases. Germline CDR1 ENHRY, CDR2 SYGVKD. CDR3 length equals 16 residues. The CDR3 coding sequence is TGTGCCTCGACGCTGGTCGGTGAAGGGGCTGGAAACACCATATATTTT. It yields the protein CASTLVGEGAGNTIYF.

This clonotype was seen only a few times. The CDR3 sequence is CASSLNTGVEAFF. The DNA for the CDR3 is TGTGCCAGCAGCCTTAATACAGGGGTTGAAGCTTTCTTT. J is TRBJ1-1 and V is TRBV9, with 7 bases fitting TRBD1. Germline CDR1 reads SGDLS; CDR2 reads YYNGEE. The junction had 7 bases not matched to a gene; V was cut back by 4 bases and J by 7 bases. This CDR3 spans 13 amino acids. Drawing the rest from reference TRBV9 and TRBJ1-1, the complete variable domain is DSGVTQTPKHLITATGQRVTLRCSPRSGDLSVYWYQQSLDQGLQFLIQYYNGEERAKGNILERFSAQQFPDLHSELNLSSLELGDSALYFCASSLNTGVEAFFGQGTRLTVV.

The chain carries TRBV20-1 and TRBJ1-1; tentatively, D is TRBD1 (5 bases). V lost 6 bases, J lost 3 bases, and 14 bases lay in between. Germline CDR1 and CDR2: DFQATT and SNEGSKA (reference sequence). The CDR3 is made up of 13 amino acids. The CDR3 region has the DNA TGCAGTGCCAAAGCTCTGGGGCACACTGAAGCTTTCTTT. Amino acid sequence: CSAKALGHTEAFF.

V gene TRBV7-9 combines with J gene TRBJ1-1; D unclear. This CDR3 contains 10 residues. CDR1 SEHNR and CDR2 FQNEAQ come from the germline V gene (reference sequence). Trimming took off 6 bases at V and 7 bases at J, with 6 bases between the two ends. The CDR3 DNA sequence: TGTGCCAGCAGACGGGGTGAAGCTTTCTTT. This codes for CASRRGEAFF.

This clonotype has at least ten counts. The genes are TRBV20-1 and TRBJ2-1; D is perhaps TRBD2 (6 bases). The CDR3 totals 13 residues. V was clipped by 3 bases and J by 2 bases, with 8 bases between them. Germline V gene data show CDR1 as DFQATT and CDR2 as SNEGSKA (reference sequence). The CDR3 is CSARGGTYNEQFF. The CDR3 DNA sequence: TGCAGTGCTAGGGGGGGAACCTACAATGAGCAGTTCTTC.

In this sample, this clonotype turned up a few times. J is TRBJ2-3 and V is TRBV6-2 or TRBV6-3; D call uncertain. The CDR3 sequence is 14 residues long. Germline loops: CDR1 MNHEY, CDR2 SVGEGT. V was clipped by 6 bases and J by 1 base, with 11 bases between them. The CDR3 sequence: CASSPFLRTDTQYF. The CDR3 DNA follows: TGTGCCAGCAGCCCCTTTCTCCGCACAGATACGCAGTATTTT.

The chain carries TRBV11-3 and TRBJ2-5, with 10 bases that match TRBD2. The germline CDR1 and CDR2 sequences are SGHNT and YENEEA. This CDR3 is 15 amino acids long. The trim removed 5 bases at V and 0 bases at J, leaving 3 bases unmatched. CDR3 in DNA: TGTGCCAGCAGCGTTAGCGGGAGGCACCAAGAGACCCAGTACTTC. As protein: CASSVSGRHQETQYF.

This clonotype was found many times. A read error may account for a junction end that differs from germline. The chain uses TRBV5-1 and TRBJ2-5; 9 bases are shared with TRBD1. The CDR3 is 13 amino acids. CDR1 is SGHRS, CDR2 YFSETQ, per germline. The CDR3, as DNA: TGTGCCAGCAGTCTAGGACAGGGGGAGACCCAGTACTTC. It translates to CASSLGQGETQYF.

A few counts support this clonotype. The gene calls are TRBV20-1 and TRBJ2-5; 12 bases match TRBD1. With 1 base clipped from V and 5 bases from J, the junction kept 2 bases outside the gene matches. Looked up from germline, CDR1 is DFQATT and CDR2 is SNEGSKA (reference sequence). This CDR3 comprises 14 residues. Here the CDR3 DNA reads TGCAGTGCTAGAGGAGGGACAGGGGGCGAGACCCAGTACTTC. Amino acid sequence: CSARGGTGGETQYF.

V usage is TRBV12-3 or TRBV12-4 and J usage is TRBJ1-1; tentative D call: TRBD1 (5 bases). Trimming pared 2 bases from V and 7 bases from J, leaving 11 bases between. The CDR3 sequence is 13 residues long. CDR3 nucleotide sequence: TGTGCCAGCAGTTTAAAGGGGAAAAGTGAAGCTTTCTTT. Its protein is CASSLKGKSEAFF.

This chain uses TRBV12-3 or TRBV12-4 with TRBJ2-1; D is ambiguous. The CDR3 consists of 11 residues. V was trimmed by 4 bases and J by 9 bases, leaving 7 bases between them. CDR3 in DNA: TGTGCCAGCAGTTGGACCGGTGAGCAGTTCTTC. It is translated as CASSWTGEQFF.